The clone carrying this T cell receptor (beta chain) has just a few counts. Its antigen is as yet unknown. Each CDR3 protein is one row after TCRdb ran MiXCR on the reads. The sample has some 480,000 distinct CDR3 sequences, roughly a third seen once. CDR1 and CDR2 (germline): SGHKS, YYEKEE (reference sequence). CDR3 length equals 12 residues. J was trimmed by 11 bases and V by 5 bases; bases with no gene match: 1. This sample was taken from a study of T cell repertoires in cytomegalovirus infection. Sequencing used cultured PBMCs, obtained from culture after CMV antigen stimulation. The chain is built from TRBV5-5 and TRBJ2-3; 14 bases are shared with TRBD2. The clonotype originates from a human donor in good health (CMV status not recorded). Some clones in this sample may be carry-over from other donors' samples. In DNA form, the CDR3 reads TGTGCCAGCAGGGGACTAGCGGGAGTGCAGTATTTT. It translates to CASRGLAGVQYF.